This T cell receptor (beta chain) is drawn from a study of vaccination and CD4 T cells after COVID-19 (dated by TCRdb to between 2021 and 2022). In terms of the full investigation: Every convalescent patient had a positive nasal swab PCR test for SARS-CoV-2, with mild disease in 9 or 10 patients and severe disease in one. The convalescent cohort comprised six males and four females, including two Hispanic individuals, seven Caucasians, two Asians and one multiracial person. Each participant got two doses of either the Pfizer-BioNTech BNT162b2 vaccine (n=8) or the Moderna mRNA-1273 vaccine (n=2). Post-COVID blood samples were collected from convalescent patients a median of around 100 days after diagnosis, with a range of about 30 to 170 days. The time from the second vaccine dose to post-vaccine blood sampling had a median of roughly 72 days and ranged from about 12 to 250 days. Culture stimuli were overlapping spike peptide pools from SARS-CoV-2 and from the common cold coronaviruses HCoV-NL63, HCoV-OC43 and HCoV-229E. Control cultures used a CEFX viral epitope pool as positive control, an HIV-1 Nef peptide pool as negative control, or no peptide. In roughly 10 COVID-19 convalescent patients and 4 infection-naive healthy vaccine recipients, the spike-specific CD4+ TCR repertoire before mRNA vaccination was compared with the repertoire after mRNA vaccination.

Concerning this clonotype itself: Its antigen specificity is not known. Base quality data are lacking; no much larger clone is found one base away.

From cysteine to phenylalanine, the CDR3 is 13 amino acids long. Only CDR3 DNA is held: 39 bases, read in frame from base 1. V gives up 7 bases and J gives up 6 bases, and the segment between their germline ends measures 15 bases. The treatment or condition label corresponds to: approximately 9-day PBMC culture with coronavirus spike peptide pools or control peptides (ViraFEST assay). The ViraFEST assay, used in the study, expanded antigen-specific T cells with peptide pools and then identified the expanded clonotypes through TCR sequencing. The convalescent patients' positive SARS-CoV-2 PCR tests were from March to December 2020, which was before the Alpha, Beta and Delta variants emerged in the United States. Each well held fewer than 2.5 million PBMCs cultured with approximately 9.2 ug/ml peptide pools in IMDM containing roughly 4.7% human AB serum and 8 to 10 IU/ml IL-2. Half of the culture medium was replaced with fresh IL-2-containing medium on days 3 and 7. CD4+ T cells were isolated after about 10 days of culture through negative selection using the EasySep CD4+ T cell isolation kit. Ficoll-Paque Plus gradient centrifugation was used to isolate PBMCs from whole blood, and the isolated PBMCs were then either used fresh or cryopreserved at -140C. Each culture condition was generally run in triplicate wells.

Library preparation employed PCR. At the Johns Hopkins FTIC core, DNA from the cultured CD4+ T cells underwent TCR sequencing with the Oncomine TCR Beta short-read assay. Genomic DNA was extracted from the cultured CD4+ T cells with the QIAamp micro DNA kit. Oncomine TCR Beta libraries from cultured CD4+ T cells were pooled with unique dual indexes and sequenced on an Illumina iSeq 100. In the original analysis: Non-productive sequences were removed, and CDR3s that did not start with C, did not end with F or W, or were shorter than 7 amino acids were discarded. The MANAFEST web application identified antigen-specific clonotypes by comparing peptide-stimulated wells against reference wells and other culture wells. To be called positive, a clone needed an FDR below 0.05, an odds ratio above 5, and a productive frequency above 0.1% in at least two of three replicate wells. Clonotypes that were significantly expanded in both SARS-CoV-2 spike wells and at least one common cold coronavirus spike condition were defined as cross-reactive. Similarity between CDR3 sequences was evaluated in R version 3.6.1 using Levenshtein distances (stringdist) and unrooted phylogenetic trees (ape). TCRdb passed the public sequencing reads through fastp at Q25 and MiXCR, retaining productive beta sequences. Rows with one shared CDR3 protein collapse into an entry with the most common genes and DNA. Clone size and V and J calls follow TCRdb, not the original study. The sample records around 10,000 distinct CDR3 sequences, around 50% of which are singletons. The ten top clones hold 29% of the sample.

The investigation overall reported the following: In convalescent patients, a median around 86% of post-vaccine SARS-CoV-2-reactive clones were detected only after vaccination, and vaccine-specific priming was suggested by this finding. The study included relatively few convalescent patients and did not analyze early timepoints after natural infection. Of the vaccine-specific clones found in convalescent patients, nearly all (304 of 307) were mono-reactive for SARS-CoV-2 spike instead of being cross-reactive with common cold coronaviruses. Although the median number of SARS-CoV-2-reactive clonotypes went up from more than 20 after infection to some 37 after vaccination, the increase was not significant.

The sequencing input was CD4+ T cells from blood, cultured in vitro. This clonotype was obtained from a human donor who had recovered from COVID-19. The receptor chain draws on TRBV12-3 or TRBV12-4 and TRBJ1-2; no confident D gene assignment can be made. The encoded CDR3 is CASKMRETNGYTF. The DNA sequence is as follows: TGTGCCAGCAAGATGAGAGAGACCAATGGCTACACCTTC.